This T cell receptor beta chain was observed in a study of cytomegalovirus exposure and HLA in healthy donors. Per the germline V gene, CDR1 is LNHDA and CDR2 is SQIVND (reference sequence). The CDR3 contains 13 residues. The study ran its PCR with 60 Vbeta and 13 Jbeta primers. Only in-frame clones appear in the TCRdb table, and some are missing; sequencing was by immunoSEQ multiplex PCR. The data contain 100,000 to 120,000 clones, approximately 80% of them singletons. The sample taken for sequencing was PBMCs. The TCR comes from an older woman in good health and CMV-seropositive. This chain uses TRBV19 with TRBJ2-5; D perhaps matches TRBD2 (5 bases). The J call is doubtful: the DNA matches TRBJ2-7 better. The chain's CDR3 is CASSPGGPYEQYF. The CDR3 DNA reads TGTGCCAGTAGTCCTGGAGGTCCCTACGAGCAGTACTTC.